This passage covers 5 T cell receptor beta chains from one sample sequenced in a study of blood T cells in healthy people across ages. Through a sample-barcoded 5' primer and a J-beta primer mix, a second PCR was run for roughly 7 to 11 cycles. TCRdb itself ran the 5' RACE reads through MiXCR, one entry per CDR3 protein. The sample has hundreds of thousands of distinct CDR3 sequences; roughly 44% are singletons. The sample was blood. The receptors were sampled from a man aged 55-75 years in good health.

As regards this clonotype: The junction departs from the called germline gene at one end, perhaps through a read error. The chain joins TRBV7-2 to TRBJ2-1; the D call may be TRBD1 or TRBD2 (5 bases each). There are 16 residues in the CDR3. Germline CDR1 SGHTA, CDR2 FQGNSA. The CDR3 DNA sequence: TGTGCCAGCAGCTTAAGGGGACGCGGCTCCTACACTGAGCAGTTCTTC. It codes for CASSLRGRGSYTEQFF.

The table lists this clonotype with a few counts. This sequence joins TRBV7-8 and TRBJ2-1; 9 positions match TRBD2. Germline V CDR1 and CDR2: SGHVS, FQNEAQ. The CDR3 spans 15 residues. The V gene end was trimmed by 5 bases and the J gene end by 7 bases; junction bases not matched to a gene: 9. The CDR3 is CASSDSGTSMNEQFF. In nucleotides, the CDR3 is TGTGCCAGCAGCGACTCCGGGACTAGCATGAATGAGCAGTTCTTC.

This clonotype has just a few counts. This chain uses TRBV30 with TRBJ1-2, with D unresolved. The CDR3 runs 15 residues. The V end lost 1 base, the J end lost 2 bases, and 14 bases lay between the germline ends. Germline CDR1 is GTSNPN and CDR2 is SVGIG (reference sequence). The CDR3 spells CAWSGPRGPNYGYTF. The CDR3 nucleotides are TGTGCCTGGAGTGGTCCACGGGGTCCGAACTATGGCTACACCTTC.

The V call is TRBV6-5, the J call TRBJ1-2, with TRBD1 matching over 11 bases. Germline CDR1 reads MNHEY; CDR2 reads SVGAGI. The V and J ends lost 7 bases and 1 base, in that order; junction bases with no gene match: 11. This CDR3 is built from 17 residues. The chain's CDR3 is CASISPWGQGGNYGYTF. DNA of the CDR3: TGTGCCAGCATTTCACCATGGGGACAGGGGGGTAACTATGGCTACACCTTC.

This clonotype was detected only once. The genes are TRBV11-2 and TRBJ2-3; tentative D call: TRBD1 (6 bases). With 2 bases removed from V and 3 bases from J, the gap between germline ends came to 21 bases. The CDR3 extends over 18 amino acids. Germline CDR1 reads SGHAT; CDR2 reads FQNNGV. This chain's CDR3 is CASSLRSGTLHLTDTQYF. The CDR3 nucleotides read TGTGCCAGCAGCTTACGGTCGGGGACACTTCACTTGACAGATACGCAGTATTTT. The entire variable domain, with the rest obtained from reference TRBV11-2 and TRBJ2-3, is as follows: EAGVAQSPRYKIIEKRQSVAFWCNPISGHATLYWYQQILGQGPKLLIQFQNNGVVDDSQLPKDRFSAERLKGVDSTLKIQPAKLEDSAVYLCASSLRSGTLHLTDTQYFGPGTRLTVL.